The next 5 T cell receptor beta chains were all read from a single sample in a study of blood T cell repertoires in COVID-19. Assay: immunoSEQ multiplex PCR; the TCRdb copy retains only in-frame clones and omits some. The sample lists approximately 94,000 clones, more than 70% occurring once. Material: peripheral blood. These receptors all stem from a woman over 75 with active COVID-19.

The chain links TRBV2 to TRBJ2-1; 9 nucleotides agree with TRBD1. The ends lost 6 bases at V and 0 bases at J; junction bases unmatched: 9. Per germline, CDR1 SNHLY and CDR2 FYNNEI. This CDR3 is built from 17 residues. The CDR3 sequence is CASRGRTGDLSYNEQFF. The CDR3 DNA reads TGTGCCAGCAGGGGCCGGACAGGGGACCTCTCCTACAATGAGCAGTTCTTC.

This sequence joins TRBV2 and TRBJ2-7; 12 bases agree with TRBD1. J lost 3 bases, V lost 9 bases, and 18 bases had no gene match. This CDR3 has 18 residues. From germline, CDR1 is SNHLY and CDR2 FYNNEI. The CDR3 sequence is CASSWMKPGQGAYYEQYF. For the CDR3, the DNA is TGTGCCAGTAGCTGGATGAAACCGGGACAGGGGGCATACTACGAGCAGTACTTC.

This rearrangement joins TRBV7-3 to TRBJ2-5; 11 bases line up with TRBD1. Trimming at V came to 3 bases and at J to 4 bases, leaving 1 base not matched to a gene. CDR3 length: 14 amino acids. CDR1 and CDR2 from the germline V gene are SGHTA and FQGTGA. This CDR3 reads CASSFGTGGETQYF. The CDR3, as DNA: TGTGCCAGCAGCTTTGGGACAGGGGGAGAGACCCAGTACTTC.

The chain links TRBV6-2 or TRBV6-3 to TRBJ2-3; no clear D gene. The CDR3 contains 20 residues. V was cut by 2 bases and J by 2 bases, with 26 bases left in between. From germline, CDR1 is MNHEY and CDR2 SVGEGT. In nucleotides, the CDR3 is TGTGCCAGCAGTTACGGATGGCCCCCGAAGGAACTAACCCTCACAGATACGCAGTATTTT. It encodes CASSYGWPPKELTLTDTQYF.

The chain joins TRBV19 to TRBJ1-1; D perhaps matches TRBD1 (5 bases). Per the germline V gene, CDR1 is LNHDA and CDR2 is SQIVND (reference sequence). This CDR3 has 12 amino acids. Deletions cut 8 bases from V and 6 bases from J, with 13 bases between. The CDR3 nucleotides read TGTGCCAGTTCCCATCTCAGGGCTGAAGCTTTCTTT. The encoded protein is CASSHLRAEAFF.